This paragraph covers one T cell receptor (beta chain) sequence. Additional DNA sequences in this sample encode the identical CDR3. Per the authors' pipeline: Cell counts per sample came from amplifying reference gene primers. Method: immunoSEQ multiplex PCR; TCRdb's copy keeps in-frame clones and lacks some. That table supplies the V and J calls and clone size; D and trimming were determined from the DNA. This table has roughly 120,000 clones, nearly 90% appearing once. This record comes from a study of blood T cell repertoires in COVID-19. Study at large: The origin of the acute and convalescent COVID-19 samples was the United States, Italy and Spain. The analysed material was cDNA or gDNA that came from T cells, B-cell-depleted T cells, or PBMCs.

The CDR3 length is 13 residues. V lost 10 bases to trimming and J lost 1 base; unmatched junction nucleotides: 3. Looked up from germline, CDR1 is LNHDA and CDR2 is SQIVND (reference sequence). The TCR comes from a woman aged 70-85 years who had recovered from COVID-19. The chain is built from TRBV19 and TRBJ2-3; 9 bases align to TRBD1. The material sequenced was peripheral blood. This CDR3 is CATRDRGTDTQYF. The DNA of the CDR3 is TGTGCCACCCGGGACAGGGGCACAGATACGCAGTATTTT.